This T cell receptor (beta chain) was observed in a study of CD8 T cells in ankylosing spondylitis. This clonotype was seen a handful of times. No antigen is known for it. A clone one base away is much larger, so this may be a read error. The germline V and J ends were trimmed by 0 bases and 6 bases, with 3 bases remaining between them. Germline assignment: CDR1 PRHDT and CDR2 FYEKMQ (reference sequence). This CDR3 has 11 amino acids. TCR beta libraries were made by quantitative 5'-RACE with molecular barcodes. Using its own MiXCR run on the 5' RACE reads, TCRdb lists one record per CDR3 protein. The repertoire holds 670,000 or so distinct CDR3 sequences, with roughly 19% as singletons. Study findings and constraints: The clones that were linked to disease were reported to be significantly enriched in matched synovial fluid samples from ankylosing spondylitis patients. Before this, some motif variants had been reported in reactive arthritis synovial fluid and blood. A TCR beta motif of eight or nine highly homologous variants seemed to mark ankylosing spondylitis blood.

Source material: blood, either unsorted or a sorted T cell fraction (not recorded which). The receptor's source is a male donor with ankylosing spondylitis. The rearrangement joins TRBV13 to TRBJ2-7, with unresolved D. DNA of the CDR3: TGTGCCAGCAGCTTAGGCACCGAGCAGTACTTC. The encoded protein is CASSLGTEQYF.